These 8 T cell receptor beta chains were all obtained from the same sample, sequenced in a study of PD-1 blockade in mismatch repair-deficient tumors. Profiling relied on immunoSEQ multiplex PCR, and the TCRdb table lists in-frame clones only, not all of them. The sample lists 120,000 or so clones, around 87% occurring once. The sequencing here drew on peripheral blood, taken 44 weeks after starting pembrolizumab. The receptors derive from an adult with mismatch repair-deficient cancer.

This chain uses TRBV6-1 with TRBJ1-2; D is uncertain. CDR1 and CDR2 (germline): MNHNS, SASEGT. The V end lost 2 bases, the J end lost 4 bases, and 17 bases lay between the germline ends. The CDR3 covers 16 residues. In DNA, the CDR3 is TGTGCCAGCAGTGAATACGGACTGGCAGTGCGCTATGGCTACACCTTC. It specifies CASSEYGLAVRYGYTF.

This clone was counted only a few times. This chain's CDR3 is CASSPRTSGNYEQYF. CDR3 in DNA: TGTGCCAGCAGCCCCCGGACTAGCGGGAACTACGAGCAGTACTTC. V is TRBV4-2 and J is TRBJ2-7; 12 bases map to TRBD2. The CDR3 is made up of 15 amino acids. The trim removed 4 bases at V and 3 bases at J, leaving 4 bases unmatched. The V gene's germline CDR1 is LGHNA and CDR2 YNFKEQ.

CDR3 in amino acids: CASTGTSLDEQYF. In nucleotides, the CDR3 is TGTGCCAGTACCGGGACTAGCTTGGACGAGCAGTACTTC. The genes are TRBV19 and TRBJ2-7, with 9 bases that match TRBD2. V was clipped by 7 bases and J by 5 bases; unmatched bases: 6. Germline loops: CDR1 LNHDA, CDR2 SQIVND (reference sequence). The CDR3 sequence is 13 residues long.

The chain joins TRBV4-1 to TRBJ2-2; D gene uncertain. V was cut by 2 bases and J by 8 bases, with 15 bases left in between. CDR1 and CDR2 from the germline V gene are MGHRA and YSYEKL. CDR3 length: 15 residues. The CDR3 sequence is CASSQRTHRGGELFF. CDR3 DNA sequence: TGCGCCAGCAGCCAAAGGACCCACCGTGGGGGGGAGCTGTTTTTT.

J is TRBJ2-5 and V is TRBV28, with 9 bases matching TRBD1. Germline V lookup: CDR1 MDHEN, CDR2 SYDVKM. This CDR3 contains 17 residues. V lost 5 bases to trimming and J lost 4 bases; unmatched junction nucleotides: 14. CDR3 amino acids: CASSLKRTGEFRETQYF. CDR3 sequence (DNA): TGTGCCAGCAGTCTAAAACGGACAGGGGAATTTCGAGAGACCCAGTACTTC. Filled out from reference TRBV28 and TRBJ2-5, the complete variable domain reads DVKVTQSSRYLVKRTGEKVFLECVQDMDHENMFWYRQDPGLGLRLIYFSYDVKMKEKGDIPEGYSVSREKKERFSLILESASTNQTSMYLCASSLKRTGEFRETQYFGPGTRLLVL.

This chain connects TRBV7-9 to TRBJ2-7; D unclear. Between the trimmed V and J ends, which lost 4 bases and 3 bases, there was a span of 19 bases. Germline V lookup: CDR1 SEHNR, CDR2 FQNEAQ (reference sequence). The CDR3 runs to 16 residues. In nucleotides, the CDR3 is TGTGCCAGCAGCTCTTTTGGTCAGAACGGAAACTACGAGCAGTACTTC. Translating it yields CASSSFGQNGNYEQYF.

The V gene is TRBV5-5, the J gene TRBJ2-7; 8 positions match TRBD1. With 1 base clipped from V and 12 bases from J, the junction kept 6 bases outside the gene matches. Germline V gene lookup returns CDR1 SGHKS and CDR2 YYEKEE (reference sequence). This CDR3 has 12 residues. This CDR3 reads CASSLLGGTGYF. The CDR3, as DNA: TGTGCCAGCAGCTTGCTCGGCGGGACAGGGTACTTC.

V and J are TRBV15 and TRBJ1-2, with D possibly TRBD1 on 6 matching bases. CDR3 length: 17 residues. CDR1 LNHNV and CDR2 YYDKDF come from the germline V gene (reference sequence). Trimming pared 1 base from V and 1 base from J, leaving 16 bases between. In DNA form, the CDR3 reads TGTGCCACCAGCAGAGGACAGGCGGCTTGGGGTAACTATGGCTACACCTTC. This sequence encodes CATSRGQAAWGNYGYTF.